The T cell receptor beta chain under discussion was sequenced for a study of vaccination effects on CD4 cells after COVID-19. The V gene lost 3 bases and the J gene lost 4 bases, with 22 bases spanning the gap. Germline V gives CDR1 MGHRA, CDR2 YSYEKL. The CDR3 has 17 amino acids. This table comes from immunoSEQ multiplex PCR, and its TCRdb copy is limited to in-frame clones, with some not included. The sample carries roughly 45,000 clones, approximately 70% recorded once. With respect to this clone: Antigen specificity is unknown.

Viral peptide pools were used in the ViraFEST assay to expand antigen-specific CD4+ T cells, and sequencing came afterward. Following 10 days of culture, CD4+ T cells were isolated. By PCR, the person was confirmed to have had SARS-CoV-2 infection between March and December 2020. On both days 3 and 7, half of the culture medium was replaced with IL-2 medium. This clonotype was sampled from a human donor who had a prior SARS-CoV-2 infection. The V call is TRBV4-1, the J call TRBJ2-7; D remains unclear. Here the sequenced sample was CD4+ T cells from PBMCs cultured with a peptide pool, taken before COVID-19 vaccination. In DNA form, the CDR3 reads TGCGCCAGCAGCCAGGAGCGACTTCTTTACTTCCAGTACGAGCAGTACTTC. It is translated as CASSQERLLYFQYEQYF.